Listed below are T cell receptor beta chains from one sample, sequenced in a study of regulatory T cells in long-lasting Graves disease. TCRdb recomputed calls from the multiplex PCR reads with MiXCR, one row per CDR3 protein. This sample carries 400,000 to 500,000 distinct CDR3 sequences, roughly 15% of them seen once, and the ten largest clones take approximately 7.6%. The data also belong to a second study, concerning T cells in Graves' hyperthyroidism and ophthalmopathy.

This specimen consisted of peripheral blood mononuclear cells (PBMCs), obtained at new diagnosis, from a patient treated with antithyroid drugs. The source is a woman between 35 and 50 years old with Graves disease. Each CDR3 is given with its conserved first and last residue. The D gene is left open where the match is weak. Size tells how often a clone was seen (once, few, many) or the class of an expanded clone, and some rows leave it out.

d_call	clone_size	v_call	j_call	cdr3_nt	cdr3_aa
.	many	TRBV2	TRBJ2-1	TGTGCCAGCAGTGATTCGTCATGGGAGCAGTTCTTC	CASSDSSWEQFF
.	many	TRBV11-3	TRBJ2-5	TGTGCCAGCAGCCAAGGGACGGGACTTACAAGTCGGGAGACCCAGTACTTC	CASSQGTGLTSRETQYF
.	many	TRBV11-2	TRBJ2-1	TGTGCCAGCAAACGAGGGAACCCAAACAATGAGCAGTTCTTC	CASKRGNPNNEQFF
.	.	TRBV5-1	TRBJ1-2	TGCGCCAGCAGCTCCGGGGAGAGCTATGGCTACACCTTC	CASSSGESYGYTF
.	many	TRBV7-6	TRBJ2-6	TGTGCCAGCAGCCTCGAAGGATTTCCTCGTGGGGCCAACGTCCTGACTTTC	CASSLEGFPRGANVLTF
.	.	TRBV29-1	TRBJ2-2	TGCAGCGTTGAAATCCCCCCGAACACCGGGGAGCTGTTTTTT	CSVEIPPNTGELFF
.	many	TRBV20-1	TRBJ2-7	TGCAGTGCTAGGACGGGGACCTACGAGCAGTACTTC	CSARTGTYEQYF
.	many	TRBV11-3	TRBJ2-1	TGTGCCAGCAGCTACCGGGGGAGCTACAATGAGCAGTTCTTC	CASSYRGSYNEQFF
.	.	TRBV5-5	TRBJ2-7	TGCGCCAGCAGCCAAGAAAGACGTACCTACGAGCAGTACTTC	CASSQERRTYEQYF
.	many	TRBV2	TRBJ2-1	TGTGCCAGCAGTGAGAAGTTGGCCGGAACGAGCTCCTACAATGAGCAGTTCTTC	CASSEKLAGTSSYNEQFF
TRBD2	many	TRBV11-3	TRBJ2-7	TGTGCCAGCAGCTCACCGGGACTAGCGGGAGTCTTGAGAAGATCCTACGAGCAGTACTTC	CASSSPGLAGVLRRSYEQYF
.	.	TRBV20-1	TRBJ2-1	TGCAGTGCTAGACACCTTCAGGGCCACTCCTACAATGAGCAGTTCTTC	CSARHLQGHSYNEQFF
.	.	TRBV3-1	TRBJ1-1	TGTGCCAGCAGCCAAGGAGACGGGAACACTGAAGCTTTCTTT	CASSQGDGNTEAFF
.	many	TRBV29-1	TRBJ2-3	TGCAGCGTTGAAGAGGCCCGAGGGGATACGCAGTATTTT	CSVEEARGDTQYF
.	.	TRBV5-1	TRBJ1-5	TGCGCCAGCGACCAGGGTCATCAGCCCCAGCATTTT	CASDQGHQPQHF
TRBD2	many	TRBV7-9	TRBJ2-3	TGTGCCAGCAGCTTCCCAAGGACTAGCGGGGGAACAGATACGCAGTATTTT	CASSFPRTSGGTDTQYF
TRBD1	many	TRBV27	TRBJ2-5	TGTGCCAGCAGTGCCCCGGACAGGCCCGGGGAGACCCAGTACTTC	CASSAPDRPGETQYF
.	many	TRBV2	TRBJ2-7	TGTGCCAGCAGTGGGGACAAGTCCTTTTACGAGCAGTACTTC	CASSGDKSFYEQYF
TRBD2	many	TRBV11-2	TRBJ2-1	TGTGCCAGCAGCTTAGCCGGACTAGCGGGAGGGAGCAATGAGCAGTTCTTC	CASSLAGLAGGSNEQFF
.	.	TRBV11-3	TRBJ2-1	TGTGCCAGCAGCTGGCGGGGTAGCGGAAAATACAATGAGCAGTTCTTC	CASSWRGSGKYNEQFF
TRBD1	medium-sized	TRBV7-9	TRBJ2-1	TGTGCCAGCAGCCGAGACAGGGGGGGGCATGAGCAGTTCTTC	CASSRDRGGHEQFF
TRBD1	few	TRBV15	TRBJ2-4	TGTGCCACCAGCAGGGTCGGAGACAGGGGGGTAAACATTCAGTACTTC	CATSRVGDRGVNIQYF
TRBD2	many	TRBV27	TRBJ2-2	TGTGCCAGCAGCCAGTCCCCCATAGCGGGACTAACCGGGGAGCTGTTTTTT	CASSQSPIAGLTGELFF
TRBD2	few	TRBV20-1	TRBJ2-1	TGCAGTGCTCGTATCAACCCCGGTAAAGCGGGAGTAGGTAATGAGCAGTTCTTC	CSARINPGKAGVGNEQFF
.	many	TRBV12-3/TRBV12-4	TRBJ1-4	TGTGCCAGCAGTTCCCTTGGCCCTGGCGGAAAACTGTTTTTT	CASSSLGPGGKLFF
TRBD2	few	TRBV6-1	TRBJ2-3	TGTGCCAGCAGCGTGGGACTAGCGGGCCTTACCACAGATACGCAGTATTTT	CASSVGLAGLTTDTQYF
TRBD1	few	TRBV6-1	TRBJ2-5	TGTGCCAGCAAGGCACAGGGGACGGGGGAGACCCAGTACTTC	CASKAQGTGETQYF
TRBD1	many	TRBV28	TRBJ1-2	TGTGCCAGCAGTTTGCTCGGGACAGGGAGGTCCGGCTACACCTTC	CASSLLGTGRSGYTF
TRBD2	few	TRBV30	TRBJ2-1	TGTGCCTACCTAGCGGGAGTCCTAAATGAGCAGTTCTTC	CAYLAGVLNEQFF
.	.	TRBV19	TRBJ1-6	TGTGCCAGTACCGAGGACATTTCCTATAATTCACCCCTCCACTTT	CASTEDISYNSPLHF
TRBD2	.	TRBV30	TRBJ2-1	TGTGCCCGGAGTGTCCCGGGACTAGCGGCTTACAATGAGCAGTTCTTC	CARSVPGLAAYNEQFF
.	few	TRBV5-1	TRBJ2-5	TGCGCCAGCAGCTTGGGGGCTGGCAGGTCGGACGAGACCCAGTACTTC	CASSLGAGRSDETQYF
.	few	TRBV24-1	TRBJ1-1	TGTGCCACCAGTGATTTGTTCGAAGTGTGCGTTCTACCGGGCTCCAACACTGAAGCTTTCTTT	CATSDLFEVCVLPGSNTEAFF
TRBD1	many	TRBV6-1	TRBJ2-7	TGTGCCAGCAAACAGGCAGGGGGCGACGAGCAGTACTTC	CASKQAGGDEQYF
.	many	TRBV7-9	TRBJ2-7	TGTGCCAGCAGCTTAAGGGATGGGGGGCTAAGGGACGAGCAGTACTTC	CASSLRDGGLRDEQYF
.	few	TRBV3-1	TRBJ2-1	TGTGCCAGCAGCCAAGGTAACCTTTTTATGGAGCAGTTCTTC	CASSQGNLFMEQFF
TRBD2	many	TRBV2	TRBJ2-3	TGTGCCAGCAACCTAGCGGGAGGCCCAGATACGCAGTATTTT	CASNLAGGPDTQYF
TRBD2	many	TRBV28	TRBJ2-7	TGTGCCAGCAGTTCCTCCTCTAGCGGGAGTCCTTACGAGCAGTACTTC	CASSSSSSGSPYEQYF
.	few	TRBV19	TRBJ2-1	TGTGCCACCTTAGCGCTGAATGAGCAGTTCTTC	CATLALNEQFF
TRBD2	many	TRBV3-1	TRBJ2-3	TGTGCCAGCAGCCATCCTCGGGGCGGGAGAACAGATACGCAGTATTTT	CASSHPRGGRTDTQYF
.	.	TRBV2	TRBJ2-2	TGTGCCAGCGGAACGTCAGGGACCAGGGAGCTGTTTTTT	CASGTSGTRELFF
.	.	TRBV12-3/TRBV12-4	TRBJ1-2	TGTGCCAGCAGTTCTCAGGGAGGCGTTGGCTACACCTTC	CASSSQGGVGYTF
TRBD2	many	TRBV7-8	TRBJ2-7	TGTGCCAGCAGCTGGGGACTAGCGGAGAGCTCCTACGAGCAGTACTTC	CASSWGLAESSYEQYF
TRBD1	many	TRBV19	TRBJ2-3	TGTGCCACCATGGCGGGACAGGGGGCTTCTACGCAGTATTTT	CATMAGQGASTQYF
.	many	TRBV6-5	TRBJ2-2	TGTGCCAGCAGTTTAGGACTGAACACCGGGGAGCTGTTTTTT	CASSLGLNTGELFF
.	many	TRBV11-3	TRBJ1-1	TGTGCCAGCAGCTTAGTCGGTGAAGCTTTCTTT	CASSLVGEAFF
TRBD1	many	TRBV28	TRBJ2-7	TGTGCCAGCAGTATCATAGGGGGCGGAAGATACGAGCAGTACTTC	CASSIIGGGRYEQYF
.	many	TRBV6-5	TRBJ1-1	TGTGCCAGCAGTTACAGGGCAGATGATGAAGCTTTCTTT	CASSYRADDEAFF
.	.	TRBV6-9	TRBJ2-2	TGTGCCAGCAGTTACGGCGCCGACACCGGGGAGCTGTTTTTT	CASSYGADTGELFF